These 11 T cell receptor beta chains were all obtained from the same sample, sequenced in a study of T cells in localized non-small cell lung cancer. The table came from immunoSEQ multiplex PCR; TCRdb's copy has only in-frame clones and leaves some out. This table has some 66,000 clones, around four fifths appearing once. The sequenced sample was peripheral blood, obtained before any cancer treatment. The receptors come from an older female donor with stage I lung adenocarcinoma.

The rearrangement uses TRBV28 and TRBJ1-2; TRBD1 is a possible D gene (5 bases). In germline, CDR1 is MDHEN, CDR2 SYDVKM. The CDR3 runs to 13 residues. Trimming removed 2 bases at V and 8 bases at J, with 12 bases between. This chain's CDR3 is CASSLNGGPGYTF. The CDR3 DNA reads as TGTGCCAGCAGTTTAAACGGGGGACCAGGCTACACCTTC.

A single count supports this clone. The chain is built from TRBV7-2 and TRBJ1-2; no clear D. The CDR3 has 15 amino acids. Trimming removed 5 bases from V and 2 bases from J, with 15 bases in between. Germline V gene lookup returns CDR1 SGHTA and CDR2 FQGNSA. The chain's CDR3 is CASSQNLAGNYGYTF. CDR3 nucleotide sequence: TGTGCCAGCAGCCAAAATCTCGCGGGGAACTATGGCTACACCTTC.

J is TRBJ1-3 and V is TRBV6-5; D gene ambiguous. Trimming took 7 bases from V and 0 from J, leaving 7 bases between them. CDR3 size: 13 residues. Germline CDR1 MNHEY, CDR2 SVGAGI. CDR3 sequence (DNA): TGTGCCAGCATAACAGCCTCTGGAAACACCATATATTTT. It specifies CASITASGNTIYF.

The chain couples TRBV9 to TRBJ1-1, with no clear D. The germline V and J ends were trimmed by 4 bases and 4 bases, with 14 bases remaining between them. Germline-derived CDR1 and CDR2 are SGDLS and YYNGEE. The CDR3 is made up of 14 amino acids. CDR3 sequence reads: CASSPNSRTTEAFF. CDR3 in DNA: TGTGCCAGCAGCCCCAACTCAAGGACCACTGAAGCTTTCTTT.

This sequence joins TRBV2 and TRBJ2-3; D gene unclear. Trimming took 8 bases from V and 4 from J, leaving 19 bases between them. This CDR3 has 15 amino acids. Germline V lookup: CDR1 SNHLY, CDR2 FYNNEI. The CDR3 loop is CASLTPLTMADTQYF. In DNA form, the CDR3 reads TGTGCCAGCCTTACCCCCCTGACGATGGCAGATACGCAGTATTTT.

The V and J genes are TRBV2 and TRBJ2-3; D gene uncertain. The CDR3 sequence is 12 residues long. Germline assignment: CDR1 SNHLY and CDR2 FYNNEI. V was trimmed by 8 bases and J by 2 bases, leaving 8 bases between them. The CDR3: CASGSTTDTQYF. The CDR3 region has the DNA TGTGCCAGCGGGTCCACCACAGATACGCAGTATTTT. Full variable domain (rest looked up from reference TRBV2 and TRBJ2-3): EPEVTQTPSHQVTQMGQEVILRCVPISNHLYFYWYRQILGQKVEFLVSFYNNEISEKSEIFDDQFSVERPDGSNFTLKIRSTKLEDSAMYFCASGSTTDTQYFGPGTRLTVL.

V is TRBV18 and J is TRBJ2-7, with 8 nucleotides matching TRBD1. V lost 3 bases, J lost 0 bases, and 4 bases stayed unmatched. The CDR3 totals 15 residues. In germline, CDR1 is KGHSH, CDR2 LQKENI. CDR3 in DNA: TGTGCCAGCTCACCGAGGACAGGGAGCTCCTACGAGCAGTACTTC. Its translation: CASSPRTGSSYEQYF.

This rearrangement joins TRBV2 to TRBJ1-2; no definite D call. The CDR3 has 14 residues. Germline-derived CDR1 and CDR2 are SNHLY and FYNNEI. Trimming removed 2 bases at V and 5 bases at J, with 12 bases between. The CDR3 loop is CASSESGQQYGYTF. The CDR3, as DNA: TGTGCCAGCAGTGAAAGCGGGCAGCAATATGGCTACACCTTC.

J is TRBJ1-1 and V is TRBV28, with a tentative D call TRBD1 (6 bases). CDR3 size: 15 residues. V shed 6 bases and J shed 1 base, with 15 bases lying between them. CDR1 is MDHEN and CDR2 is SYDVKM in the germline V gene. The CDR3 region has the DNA TGTGCCAGCAGGGGTCAGGGGTTACCGAACACTGAAGCTTTCTTT. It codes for CASRGQGLPNTEAFF.

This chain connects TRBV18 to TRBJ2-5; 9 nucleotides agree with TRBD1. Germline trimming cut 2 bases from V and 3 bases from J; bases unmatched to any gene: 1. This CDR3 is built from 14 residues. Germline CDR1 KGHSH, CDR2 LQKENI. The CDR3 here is CASSPRTGEETQYF. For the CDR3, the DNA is TGTGCCAGCTCACCAAGGACAGGGGAAGAGACCCAGTACTTC.

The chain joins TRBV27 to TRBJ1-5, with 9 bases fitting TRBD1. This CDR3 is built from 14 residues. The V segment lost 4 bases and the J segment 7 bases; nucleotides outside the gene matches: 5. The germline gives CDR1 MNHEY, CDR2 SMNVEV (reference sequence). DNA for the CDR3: TGTGCCAGCAGTTCACAGGGGGCTAGGCAGCCCCAGCATTTT. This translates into CASSSQGARQPQHF.